The source of this T cell receptor beta chain is a study of T cells in Graves' hyperthyroidism and ophthalmopathy. The wider study: It was at initial diagnosis, before any treatment, that peripheral blood was collected. Study-wide results and limits: The model anticipated ophthalmopathy a median approximately 6.7 months pre-onset. Stable hyperthyroidism was told apart from ophthalmopathy by a model built on 13 V-J features.

The table lists this clonotype with a few counts. Its antigen is not identified. Using RNA transcripts as the source, TCR beta CDR3 regions were amplified. The HTBI primer set served for first-round RT-PCR of the TCR CDR3. Using its own MiXCR run on the multiplex PCR reads, TCRdb lists one record per CDR3 protein. The sample consists of about 360,000 distinct CDR3 sequences, approximately 13% of them appearing once. The CDR3 is made up of 16 amino acids. CDR1 and CDR2 from the germline V gene are SGHAT and FQNNGV. Between the trimmed V and J ends, which lost 1 base and 1 base, there was a span of 10 bases.

The chain carries TRBV11-2 and TRBJ2-2, with D tentatively TRBD1 (5 bases). The sequenced sample consisted of blood. The origin of this receptor is a woman in her late teens or twenties with Graves' hyperthyroidism. The DNA for the CDR3 is TGTGCCAGCAGCTTAGGACAGCTTCTGAACACCGGGGAGCTGTTTTTT. Translation: CASSLGQLLNTGELFF.